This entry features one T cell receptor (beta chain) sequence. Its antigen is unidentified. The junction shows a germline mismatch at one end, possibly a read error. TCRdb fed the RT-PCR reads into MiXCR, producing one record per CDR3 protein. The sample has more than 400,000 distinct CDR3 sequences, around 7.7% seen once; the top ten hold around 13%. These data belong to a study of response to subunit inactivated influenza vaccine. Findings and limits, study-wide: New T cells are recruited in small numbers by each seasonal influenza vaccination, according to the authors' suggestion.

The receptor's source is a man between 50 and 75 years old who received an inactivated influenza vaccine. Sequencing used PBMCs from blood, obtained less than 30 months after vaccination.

Here the CDR3 reads CASTQRTGANTGELFF. The CDR3 DNA reads as TGTGCCAGCACCCAAAGGACAGGCGCGAACACCGGGGAGCTGTTTTTT. The chain employs TRBV3-1 and TRBJ2-2, with 7 bases fitting TRBD1. This CDR3 has 16 residues. Looked up from germline, CDR1 is LGHDT and CDR2 is YNNKEL (reference sequence).